This passage covers 19 T cell receptor beta chains from one sample sequenced in a study of breast tumors, draining lymph nodes, adjacent tissues (TCRdb year 2016). The lymph node samples were taken from the axillary draining lymph nodes of breast cancer patients. Library prep was done by multiplex PCR. Data came from an Illumina HiSeq 2000. TCRdb reran the public reads through fastp at Q25 and MiXCR, keeping productive beta chains. Entries that share a CDR3 protein sequence are merged under the most common genes and DNA. Counted in this sample were tens of thousands of distinct CDR3 sequences; approximately 30% of them appeared once. Of the sample, 8.1% falls within the top ten clones. The sequenced material came from axillary lymph node tissue. The receptors were gathered from a female donor with breast cancer. Some clones in this sample may be carry-over from other donors' samples.

On this clonotype itself: The conserved closing phenylalanine or tryptophan is absent in this CDR3, likely reflecting a read error. The rearrangement uses TRBV4-1 and TRBJ2-1; 9 bases line up with TRBD1. The CDR3 has 17 amino acids. The V gene end was trimmed by 0 bases and the J gene end by 11 bases; junction bases not matched to a gene: 14. The V gene's germline CDR1 is MGHRA and CDR2 YSYEKL. The CDR3 spells CASSQEQEGTGSAKQFS. In nucleotides, the CDR3 is TGCGCCAGCAGCCAAGAACAAGAAGGGACAGGGTCCGCTAAGCAGTTCTCC.

In its sample, this clonotype was seen many times. V is TRBV20-1 and J is TRBJ1-5; possible D gene TRBD1, 6 bases. Trimming left V 5 bases short and J 4 bases short, with 9 bases between. Germline CDR1 and CDR2: DFQATT and SNEGSKA (reference sequence). There are 12 residues in the CDR3. The CDR3 region is CSAGQQNQPQHF. CDR3 sequence (DNA): TGCAGTGCTGGACAGCAAAATCAGCCCCAGCATTTT.

The rearrangement joins TRBV5-1 to TRBJ1-2, with 9 bases aligning to TRBD1. V lost 4 bases, J lost 6 bases, and 4 bases stayed unmatched. Germline CDR1 SGHRS, CDR2 YFSETQ. The CDR3 is made up of 13 amino acids. The CDR3 loop reads CASSTTGGHGYTF. The CDR3 nucleotides are TGCGCCAGCAGCACAACAGGGGGCCATGGCTACACCTTC.

This clonotype was recorded at least ten times. The chain recombines TRBV20-1 with TRBJ2-7, with D perhaps matching TRBD1 (5 bases). The V gene lost 1 base and the J gene lost 4 bases, with 8 bases spanning the gap. The CDR3 runs to 12 residues. Per the germline V gene, CDR1 is DFQATT and CDR2 is SNEGSKA (reference sequence). CDR3 region: CSARGAGYEQYF. The CDR3 bases are TGCAGTGCTAGAGGGGCAGGGTACGAGCAGTACTTC.

A remark on this clonotype: A much more abundant neighbour one base away suggests this may be a read error. The V and J genes are TRBV6-2 or TRBV6-3 and TRBJ2-7; a possible D gene is TRBD1 (6 bases). The CDR3 has 14 amino acids. V gave up 5 bases and J gave up 4 bases, with 15 bases separating them. Per germline, CDR1 MNHEY and CDR2 SVGEGT. DNA of the CDR3: TGTGCCAGCAGTCACGACAGGAATTCTTACGAGCAGTACTTC. Translated: CASSHDRNSYEQYF.

This clonotype came up many times. This chain connects TRBV5-1 to TRBJ2-7; D not resolved. Deletions cut 4 bases from V and 5 bases from J, with 22 bases between. The germline CDR1 and CDR2 sequences are SGHRS and YFSETQ. The CDR3 covers 16 residues. The CDR3 loop reads CASSPSLSVARDEQYF. CDR3 nucleotide sequence: TGCGCCAGCAGCCCATCCTTGTCAGTCGCGCGCGACGAGCAGTACTTC. Full variable domain (rest looked up from reference TRBV5-1 and TRBJ2-7): KAGVTQTPRYLIKTRGQQVTLSCSPISGHRSVSWYQQTPGQGLQFLFEYFSETQRNKGNFPGRFSGRQFSNSRSEMNVSTLELGDSALYLCASSPSLSVARDEQYFGPGTRLTVT.

This rearrangement joins TRBV5-8 to TRBJ1-1, with D maybe TRBD1 (6 bases). CDR1 is SGHTS and CDR2 is YDEGEE in the germline V gene. This CDR3 comprises 11 residues. The V end was cut by 0 bases, the J end by 11 bases, with 8 bases between. The CDR3 sequence is CASSLDRAAFF. In nucleotides, the CDR3 is TGTGCCAGCAGCTTGGACAGGGCCGCTTTCTTT.

This clonotype was found many times. CDR3 nucleotide sequence: TGCAGCGCAACCCCAGTCTACAATGAGCAGTTCTTC. It specifies CSATPVYNEQFF. The V call is TRBV29-1, the J call TRBJ2-1; D remains unclear. CDR1 is SQVTM and CDR2 is ANQGSEA in the germline V gene. Trimming removed 7 bases from V and 3 bases from J, with 10 bases in between. The CDR3 runs 12 residues.

This clonotype was observed many times. The V gene is TRBV5-4, the J gene TRBJ1-2; D remains ambiguous. V dropped 4 bases and J dropped 5 bases, with 15 bases sitting between them. The CDR3 is made up of 14 amino acids. Per the germline V gene, CDR1 is SGHNT and CDR2 is YYREEE (reference sequence). The CDR3 nucleotides read TGTGCCAGCAGCCGATTCCTGACTTTATATGGCTACACCTTC. Encoded protein: CASSRFLTLYGYTF.

This rearrangement joins TRBV9 to TRBJ2-3, with TRBD1 matching over 12 bases. J was trimmed by 7 bases and V by 5 bases; bases with no gene match: 8. This CDR3 is 15 amino acids long. Per the germline V gene, CDR1 is SGDLS and CDR2 is YYNGEE. The CDR3, as DNA: TGTGCCAGCAGTACCGGGACAGGGGGCATCCATACGCAGTATTTT. Its protein is CASSTGTGGIHTQYF.

This clonotype has ten or more counts. This chain links TRBV29-1 with TRBJ2-1; D ambiguous. V was cut by 6 bases and J by 6 bases, with 9 bases left in between. CDR1 is SQVTM, CDR2 ANQGSEA, per germline. CDR3 length: 11 residues. The CDR3 loop is CSVVPVNEQFF. The CDR3 DNA sequence: TGCAGCGTAGTACCAGTCAATGAGCAGTTCTTC.

This clonotype has ten or more counts. V gene TRBV7-9 combines with J gene TRBJ2-5; no definite D call. This CDR3 region has 14 residues. Germline CDR1 SEHNR, CDR2 FQNEAQ (reference sequence). V lost 1 base and J lost 5, with 11 bases in between. CDR3 nucleotides: TGTGCCAGCAGCTTAGTGGGGTTCGGGGAGACCCAGTACTTC. It yields the protein CASSLVGFGETQYF. Full variable domain (missing parts from reference TRBV7-9 and TRBJ2-5): DTGVSQNPRHKITKRGQNVTFRCDPISEHNRLYWYRQTLGQGPEFLTYFQNEAQLEKSRLLSDRFSAERPKGSFSTLEIQRTEQGDSAMYLCASSLVGFGETQYFGPGTRLLVL.

At least ten counts were recorded for this clonotype. V usage is TRBV28 and J usage is TRBJ2-5; D is unresolved. Germline loops: CDR1 MDHEN, CDR2 SYDVKM. CDR3 size: 12 residues. V lost 2 bases to trimming and J lost 6 bases, with 7 bases between them. CDR3: CASSLVKKTQYF. The CDR3 DNA reads TGTGCCAGCAGTTTAGTAAAAAAGACCCAGTACTTC.

This clonotype has a count of ten or more. V is TRBV24-1 and J is TRBJ2-7; D is perhaps TRBD1 or TRBD2 (5 bases each). The V and J ends lost 3 bases and 7 bases respectively, with 18 bases between them. The CDR3 sequence is 15 residues long. The germline V gene encodes CDR1 KGHDR and CDR2 SFDVKD. The CDR3 here is CATSDPRDGWREQYF. CDR3 DNA: TGTGCCACCAGTGATCCGAGGGACGGCTGGCGGGAGCAGTACTTC.

This clonotype showed up just a few times. V usage is TRBV3-1 and J usage is TRBJ2-6; D gene uncertain. The V end lost 4 bases, the J end lost 4 bases, and 8 bases lay between the germline ends. Per germline, CDR1 LGHDT and CDR2 YNNKEL (reference sequence). This CDR3 contains 14 residues. CDR3 sequence: CASSPESGANVLTF. CDR3 coding DNA: TGTGCCAGCAGCCCGGAGTCCGGGGCCAACGTCCTGACTTTC.

In its sample, this clonotype was seen many times. The V call is TRBV29-1, the J call TRBJ2-7, with 7 bases that match TRBD2. The CDR3 contains 13 residues. J lost 5 bases, V lost 5 bases, and 9 bases had no gene match. Germline CDR1 is SQVTM and CDR2 is ANQGSEA. CDR3 sequence: CSVRLGGGHEQYF. The CDR3 nucleotides are TGCAGCGTTCGGTTGGGGGGAGGGCACGAGCAGTACTTC.

There are many counts of this clonotype. The CDR3 nucleotides are TGTGCCAGTAGTATAGCAGAGGAGCATTATGGCTACACCTTC. Protein: CASSIAEEHYGYTF. The J gene is TRBJ1-2, the V gene TRBV19; no definite D call. Germline lookup yields CDR1 LNHDA and CDR2 SQIVND (reference sequence). This CDR3 is 14 amino acids long. V was trimmed by 1 base and J by 5 bases, leaving 11 bases between them.

This chain connects TRBV5-1 to TRBJ1-2; 9 bases match TRBD1. The CDR3 totals 16 residues. Germline V lookup: CDR1 SGHRS, CDR2 YFSETQ. The junction had 5 bases not matched to a gene; V was cut back by 0 bases and J by 2 bases. CDR3 coding DNA: TGCGCCAGCAGCTTGGCCGGGACAGGGAACAACTATGGCTACACCTTC. Translated, it gives CASSLAGTGNNYGYTF.

This clonotype was recorded at least ten times. The genes are TRBV3-1 and TRBJ2-1; TRBD1 matches 11 bases. The CDR3 covers 16 residues. Germline loops: CDR1 LGHDT, CDR2 YNNKEL (reference sequence). V lost 0 bases, J lost 6 bases, and 4 bases stayed unmatched. The CDR3 reads CASSQDRTGGRNEQFF. The DNA for the CDR3 is TGTGCCAGCAGCCAAGATAGGACAGGGGGCCGCAATGAGCAGTTCTTC.